This T cell receptor beta chain was captured by sequencing in a study of Graves' ophthalmopathy and Graves' hyperthyroidism. CDR3 length equals 16 residues. CDR1 is SGHRS and CDR2 is YFSETQ in the germline V gene. The V segment lost 2 bases and the J segment 4 bases; nucleotides outside the gene matches: 4. RNA transcripts provided the template for amplifying TCR beta CDR3 regions. The first-round RT-PCR employed HTBI primers together with the Qiagen OneStep RT-PCR kit. A multiplex PCR was then performed as the second round. TCRdb processed the multiplex PCR reads anew with MiXCR; each CDR3 protein has one entry. This table holds approximately 380,000 distinct CDR3 sequences, under 25% found once. This clonotype has a count of ten or more.

The TCR comes from a woman aged 18-35 years with stable Graves' hyperthyroidism. Sequenced: peripheral blood. The chain links TRBV5-1 to TRBJ2-2; TRBD2 matches 11 bases. As DNA, the CDR3 is TGCGCCAGCAGCTTATCAACTAGCGGGAGCACCGGGGAGCTGTTTTTT. This encodes CASSLSTSGSTGELFF. The whole variable domain, filled in from reference TRBV5-1 and TRBJ2-2, reads KAGVTQTPRYLIKTRGQQVTLSCSPISGHRSVSWYQQTPGQGLQFLFEYFSETQRNKGNFPGRFSGRQFSNSRSEMNVSTLELGDSALYLCASSLSTSGSTGELFFGEGSRLTVL.